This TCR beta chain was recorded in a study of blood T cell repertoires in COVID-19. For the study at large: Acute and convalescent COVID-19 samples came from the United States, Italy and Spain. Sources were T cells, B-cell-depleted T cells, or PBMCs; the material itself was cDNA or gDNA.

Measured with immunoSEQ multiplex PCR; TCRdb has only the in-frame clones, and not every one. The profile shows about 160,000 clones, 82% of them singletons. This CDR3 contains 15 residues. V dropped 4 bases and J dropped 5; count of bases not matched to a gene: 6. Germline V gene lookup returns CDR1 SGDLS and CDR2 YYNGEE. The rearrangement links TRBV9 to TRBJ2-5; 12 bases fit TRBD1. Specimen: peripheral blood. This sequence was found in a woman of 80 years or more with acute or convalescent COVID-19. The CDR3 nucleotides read TGTGCCAGCAGCAGGGACAGGGGGCGCGGGGAGACCCAGTACTTC. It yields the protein CASSRDRGRGETQYF.